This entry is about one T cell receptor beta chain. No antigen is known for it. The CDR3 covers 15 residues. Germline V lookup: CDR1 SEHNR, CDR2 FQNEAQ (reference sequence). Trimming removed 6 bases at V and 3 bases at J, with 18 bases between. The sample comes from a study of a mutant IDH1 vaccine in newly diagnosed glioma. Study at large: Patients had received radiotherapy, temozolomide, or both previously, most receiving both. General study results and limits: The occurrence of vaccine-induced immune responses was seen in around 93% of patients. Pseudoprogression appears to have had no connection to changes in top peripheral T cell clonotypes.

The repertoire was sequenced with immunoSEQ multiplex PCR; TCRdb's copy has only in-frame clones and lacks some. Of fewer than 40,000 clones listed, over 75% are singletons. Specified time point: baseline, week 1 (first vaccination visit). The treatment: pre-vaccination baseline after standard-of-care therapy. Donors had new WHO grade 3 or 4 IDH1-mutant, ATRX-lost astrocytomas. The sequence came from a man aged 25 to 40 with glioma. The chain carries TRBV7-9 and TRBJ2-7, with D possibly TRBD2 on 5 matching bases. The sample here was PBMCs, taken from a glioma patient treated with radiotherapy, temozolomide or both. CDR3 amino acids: CASSPAGGDRYEQYF. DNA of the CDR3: TGTGCCAGCAGTCCTGCGGGTGGGGATCGCTACGAGCAGTACTTC.